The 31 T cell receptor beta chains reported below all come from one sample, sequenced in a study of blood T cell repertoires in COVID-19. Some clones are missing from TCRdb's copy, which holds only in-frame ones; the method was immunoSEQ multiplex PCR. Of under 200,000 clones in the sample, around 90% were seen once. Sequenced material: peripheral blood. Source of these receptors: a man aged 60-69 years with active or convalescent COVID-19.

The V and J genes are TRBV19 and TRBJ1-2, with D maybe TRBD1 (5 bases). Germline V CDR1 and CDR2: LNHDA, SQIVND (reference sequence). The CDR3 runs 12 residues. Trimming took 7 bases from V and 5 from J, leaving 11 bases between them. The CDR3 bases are TGTGCCAGTACTCCCGGGGGGTATGGCTACACCTTC. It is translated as CASTPGGYGYTF.

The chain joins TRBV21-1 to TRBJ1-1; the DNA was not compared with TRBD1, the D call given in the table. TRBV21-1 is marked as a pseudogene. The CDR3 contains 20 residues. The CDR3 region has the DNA TGTGCCAGCAGCAAAGTAATTGGCAAGGTAACAGGGGATCAGGGCACTGAAGCTTTCTTT. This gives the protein CASSKVIGKVTGDQGTEAFF.

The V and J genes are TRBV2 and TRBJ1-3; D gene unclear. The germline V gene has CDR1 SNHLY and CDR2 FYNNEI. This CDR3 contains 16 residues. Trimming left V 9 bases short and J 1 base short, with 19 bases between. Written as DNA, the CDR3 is TGTGCCAGACTGCTGCCTAGGGCGGGATCTGGAAACACCATATATTTT. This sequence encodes CARLLPRAGSGNTIYF.

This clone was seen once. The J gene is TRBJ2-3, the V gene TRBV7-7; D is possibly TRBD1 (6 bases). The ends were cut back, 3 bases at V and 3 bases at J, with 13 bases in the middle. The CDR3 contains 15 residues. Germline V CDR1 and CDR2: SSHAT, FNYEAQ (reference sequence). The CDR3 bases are TGTGCCAGCAGCTTGGGGGCGCTAGGAACAGATACGCAGTATTTT. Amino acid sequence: CASSLGALGTDTQYF.

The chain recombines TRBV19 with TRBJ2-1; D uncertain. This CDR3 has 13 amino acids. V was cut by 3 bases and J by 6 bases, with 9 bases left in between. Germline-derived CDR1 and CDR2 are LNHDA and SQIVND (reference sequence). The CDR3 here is CASSMGYGNEQFF. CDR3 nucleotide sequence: TGTGCCAGTAGTATGGGCTACGGCAATGAGCAGTTCTTC. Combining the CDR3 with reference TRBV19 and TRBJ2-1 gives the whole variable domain DGGITQSPKYLFRKEGQNVTLSCEQNLNHDAMYWYRQDPGQGLRLIYYSQIVNDFQKGDIAEGYSVSREKKESFPLTVTSAQKNPTAFYLCASSMGYGNEQFFGPGTRLTVL.

CDR3 sequence: CASSQSRVSTDTQYF. CDR3 coding DNA: TGCGCCAGCAGCCAAAGCAGGGTAAGCACAGATACGCAGTATTTT. The chain joins TRBV4-1 to TRBJ2-3; weak D call: TRBD1 (5 bases). V was cut by 2 bases and J by 0 bases, with 9 bases left in between. CDR3 length: 15 residues. From germline, CDR1 is MGHRA and CDR2 YSYEKL.

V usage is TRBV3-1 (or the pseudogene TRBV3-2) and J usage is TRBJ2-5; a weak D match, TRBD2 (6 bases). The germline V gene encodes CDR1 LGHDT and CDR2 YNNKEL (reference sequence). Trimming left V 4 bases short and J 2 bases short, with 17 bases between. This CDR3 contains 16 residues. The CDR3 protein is CASSPASEGRQETQYF. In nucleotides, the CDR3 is TGTGCCAGCAGCCCAGCTAGCGAGGGGCGGCAAGAGACCCAGTACTTC.

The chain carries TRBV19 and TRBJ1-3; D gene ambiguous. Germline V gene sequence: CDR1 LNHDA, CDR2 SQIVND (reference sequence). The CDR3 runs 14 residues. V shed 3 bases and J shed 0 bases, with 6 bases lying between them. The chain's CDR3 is CASSILFSGNTIYF. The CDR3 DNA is TGTGCCAGTAGTATTCTTTTCTCTGGAAACACCATATATTTT.

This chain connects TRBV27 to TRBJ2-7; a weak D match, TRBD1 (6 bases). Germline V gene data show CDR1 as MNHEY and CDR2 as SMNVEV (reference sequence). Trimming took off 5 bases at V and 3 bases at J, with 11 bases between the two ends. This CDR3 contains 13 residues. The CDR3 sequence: CASSLRQDYEQYF. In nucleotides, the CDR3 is TGTGCCAGCAGTCTCAGACAGGACTACGAGCAGTACTTC.

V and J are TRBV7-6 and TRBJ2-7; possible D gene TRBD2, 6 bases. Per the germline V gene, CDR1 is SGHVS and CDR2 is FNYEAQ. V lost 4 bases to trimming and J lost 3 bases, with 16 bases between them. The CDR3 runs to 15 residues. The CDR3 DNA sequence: TGTGCCAGCAGCTCCCCTGGGGACTCCCTCTACGAGCAGTACTTC. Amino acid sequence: CASSSPGDSLYEQYF.

Written as DNA, the CDR3 is TGTGCCAGCAGTTGGGGCGGGAACTCCTACAATGAGCAGTTCTTC. This gives the protein CASSWGGNSYNEQFF. The chain uses TRBV6-5 and TRBJ2-1; D may be TRBD2 (6 bases). Between the trimmed V and J ends, which lost 4 bases and 0 bases, there was a span of 10 bases. From germline, CDR1 is MNHEY and CDR2 SVGAGI. This CDR3 region has 15 residues.

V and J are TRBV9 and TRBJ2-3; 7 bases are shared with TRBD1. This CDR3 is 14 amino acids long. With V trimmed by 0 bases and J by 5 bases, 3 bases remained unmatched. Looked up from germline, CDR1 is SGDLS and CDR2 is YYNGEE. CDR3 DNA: TGTGCCAGCAGCGTAGCGGCAGGGGGAGATACGCAGTATTTT. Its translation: CASSVAAGGDTQYF.

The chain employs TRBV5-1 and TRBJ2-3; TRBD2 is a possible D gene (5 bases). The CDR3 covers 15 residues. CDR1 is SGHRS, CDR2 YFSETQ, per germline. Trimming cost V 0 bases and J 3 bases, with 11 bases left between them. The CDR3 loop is CASSLVGVGTDTQYF. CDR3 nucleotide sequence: TGCGCCAGCAGCTTGGTCGGGGTGGGGACAGATACGCAGTATTTT.

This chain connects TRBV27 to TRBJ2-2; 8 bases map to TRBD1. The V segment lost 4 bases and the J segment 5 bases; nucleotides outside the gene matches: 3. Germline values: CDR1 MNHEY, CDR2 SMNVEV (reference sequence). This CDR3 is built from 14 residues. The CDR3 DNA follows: TGTGCCAGCAGTTCGCGGACAGGGACCGGGGAGCTGTTTTTT. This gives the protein CASSSRTGTGELFF.

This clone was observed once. CDR3 protein: CASSLGHLANTGELFF. DNA for the CDR3: TGCGCCAGCAGCTTGGGACACTTGGCGAACACCGGGGAGCTGTTTTTT. The V gene is TRBV5-1, the J gene TRBJ2-2; D call uncertain. V was pared by 0 bases and J by 0 bases, with 9 bases between. Germline V gene data show CDR1 as SGHRS and CDR2 as YFSETQ. This CDR3 spans 16 amino acids.

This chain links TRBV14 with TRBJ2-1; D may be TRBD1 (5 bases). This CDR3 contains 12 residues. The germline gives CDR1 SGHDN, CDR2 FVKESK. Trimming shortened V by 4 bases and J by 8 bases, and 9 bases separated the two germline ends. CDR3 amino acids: CASSLDRYEQFF. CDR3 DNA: TGTGCCAGCAGCCTCGACAGATATGAGCAGTTCTTC.

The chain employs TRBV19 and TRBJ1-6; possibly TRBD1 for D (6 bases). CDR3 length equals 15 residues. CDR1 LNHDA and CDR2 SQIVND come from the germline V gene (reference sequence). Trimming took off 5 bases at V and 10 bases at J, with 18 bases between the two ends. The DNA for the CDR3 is TGTGCCAGTAGTGTTTCCCCCACAGGGAACTCACCCCTCCACTTT. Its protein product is CASSVSPTGNSPLHF.

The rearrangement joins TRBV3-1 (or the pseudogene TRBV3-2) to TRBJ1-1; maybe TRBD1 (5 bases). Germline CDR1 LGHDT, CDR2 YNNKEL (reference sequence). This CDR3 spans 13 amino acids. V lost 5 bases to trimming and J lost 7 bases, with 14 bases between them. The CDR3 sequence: CASSSTLTDEAFF. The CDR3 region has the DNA TGTGCCAGCAGCTCCACCCTGACAGATGAAGCTTTCTTT.

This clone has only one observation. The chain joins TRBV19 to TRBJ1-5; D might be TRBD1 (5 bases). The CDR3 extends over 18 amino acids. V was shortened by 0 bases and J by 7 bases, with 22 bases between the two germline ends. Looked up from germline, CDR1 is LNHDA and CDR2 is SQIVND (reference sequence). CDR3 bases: TGTGCCAGTAGTATAGATGGTTTTTTCAGGGCTGTACACCAGCCCCAGCATTTT. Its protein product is CASSIDGFFRAVHQPQHF. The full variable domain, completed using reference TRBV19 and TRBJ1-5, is DGGITQSPKYLFRKEGQNVTLSCEQNLNHDAMYWYRQDPGQGLRLIYYSQIVNDFQKGDIAEGYSVSREKKESFPLTVTSAQKNPTAFYLCASSIDGFFRAVHQPQHFGDGTRLSIL.

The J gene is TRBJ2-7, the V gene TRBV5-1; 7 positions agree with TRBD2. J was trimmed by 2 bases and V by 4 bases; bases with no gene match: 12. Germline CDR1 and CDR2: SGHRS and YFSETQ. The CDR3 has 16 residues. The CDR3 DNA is TGCGCCAGCAGCCCTTCCCGACGGGGGGTCCCCTACGAGCAGTACTTC. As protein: CASSPSRRGVPYEQYF.

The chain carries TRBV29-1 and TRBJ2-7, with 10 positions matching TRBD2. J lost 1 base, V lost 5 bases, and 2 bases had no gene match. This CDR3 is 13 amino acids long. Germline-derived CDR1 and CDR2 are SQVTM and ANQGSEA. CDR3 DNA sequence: TGCAGCGTTCTAGCGGGGGAGTCCTACGAGCAGTACTTC. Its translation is CSVLAGESYEQYF.

The chain's CDR3 is CASSLGLLGSGNTIYF. The CDR3 DNA is TGCGCCAGCAGCTTGGGACTTTTAGGCTCTGGAAACACCATATATTTT. The rearrangement uses TRBV5-1 and TRBJ1-3; no reliable D call. There are 16 residues in the CDR3. Trimming removed 0 bases at V and 0 bases at J, with 10 bases between. Germline CDR1 SGHRS, CDR2 YFSETQ.

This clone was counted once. CDR3 amino acids: CASSSLGAPNTEAFF. The CDR3 DNA follows: TGCGCCAGCAGCTCCCTAGGGGCGCCGAACACTGAAGCTTTCTTT. The chain recombines TRBV5-1 with TRBJ1-1; perhaps TRBD1 as D (5 bases). Looked up from germline, CDR1 is SGHRS and CDR2 is YFSETQ. Trimming shortened V by 3 bases and J by 1 base, and 13 bases separated the two germline ends. The CDR3 has 15 amino acids.

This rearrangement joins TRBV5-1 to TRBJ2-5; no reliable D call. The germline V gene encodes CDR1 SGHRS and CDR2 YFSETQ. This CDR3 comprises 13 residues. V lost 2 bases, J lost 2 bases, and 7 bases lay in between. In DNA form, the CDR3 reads TGCGCCAGCAGCTTTCCAGAACAAGAGACCCAGTACTTC. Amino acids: CASSFPEQETQYF.

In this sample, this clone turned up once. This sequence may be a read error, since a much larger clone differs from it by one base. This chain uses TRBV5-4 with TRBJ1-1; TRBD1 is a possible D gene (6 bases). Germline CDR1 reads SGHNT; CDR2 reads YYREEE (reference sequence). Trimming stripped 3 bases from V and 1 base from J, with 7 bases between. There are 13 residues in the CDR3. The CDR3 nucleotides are TGTGCCAGCAGCTGGGGACAGAACACTGAAGCTTTCTTT. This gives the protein CASSWGQNTEAFF. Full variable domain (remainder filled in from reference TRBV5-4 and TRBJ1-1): ETGVTQSPTHLIKTRGQQVTLRCSSQSGHNTVSWYQQALGQGPQFIFQYYREEENGRGNFPPRFSGLQFPNYSSELNVNALELDDSALYLCASSWGQNTEAFFGQGTRLTVV.

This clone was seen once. The CDR3 region has the DNA TGTGCCAGCAGCCCACTGCAGGGGGCTGGGAATGAGCAGTTCTTC. Its translation: CASSPLQGAGNEQFF. V gene TRBV14 combines with J gene TRBJ2-1, with 8 bases aligning to TRBD1. The CDR3 sequence is 15 residues long. Germline assignment: CDR1 SGHDN and CDR2 FVKESK. Germline trimming cut 4 bases from V and 7 bases from J; bases unmatched to any gene: 9.

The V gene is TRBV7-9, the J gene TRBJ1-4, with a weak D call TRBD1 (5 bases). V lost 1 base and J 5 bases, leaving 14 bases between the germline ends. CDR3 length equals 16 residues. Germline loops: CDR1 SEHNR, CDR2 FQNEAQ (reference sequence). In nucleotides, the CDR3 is TGTGCCAGCAGCTTAGGGGCGGGGCGGATGAATGAAAAACTGTTTTTT. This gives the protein CASSLGAGRMNEKLFF.

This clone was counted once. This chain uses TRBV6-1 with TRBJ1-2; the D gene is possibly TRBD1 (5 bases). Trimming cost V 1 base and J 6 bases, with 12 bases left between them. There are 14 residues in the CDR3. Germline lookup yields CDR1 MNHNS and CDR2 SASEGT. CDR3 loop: CASSEEGTGDGYTF. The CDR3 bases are TGTGCCAGCAGTGAAGAGGGGACGGGGGATGGCTACACCTTC.

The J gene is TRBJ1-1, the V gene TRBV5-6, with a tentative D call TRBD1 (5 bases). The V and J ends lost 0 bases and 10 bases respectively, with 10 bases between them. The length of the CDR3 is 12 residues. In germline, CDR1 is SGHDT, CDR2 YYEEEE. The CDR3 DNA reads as TGTGCCAGCAGCTTGGACAGGAGGGGAGCTTTCTTT. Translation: CASSLDRRGAFF. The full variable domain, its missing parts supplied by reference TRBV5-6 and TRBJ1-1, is DAGVTQSPTHLIKTRGQQVTLRCSPKSGHDTVSWYQQALGQGPQFIFQYYEEEERQRGNFPDRFSGHQFPNYSSELNVNALLLGDSALYLCASSLDRRGAFFGQGTRLTVV.

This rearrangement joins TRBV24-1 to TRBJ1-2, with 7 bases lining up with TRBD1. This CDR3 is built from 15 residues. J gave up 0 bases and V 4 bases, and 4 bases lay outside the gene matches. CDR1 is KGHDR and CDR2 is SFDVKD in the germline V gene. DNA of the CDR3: TGTGCCACCAGTGACCCCGGGACAGCTAACTATGGCTACACCTTC. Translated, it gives CATSDPGTANYGYTF.

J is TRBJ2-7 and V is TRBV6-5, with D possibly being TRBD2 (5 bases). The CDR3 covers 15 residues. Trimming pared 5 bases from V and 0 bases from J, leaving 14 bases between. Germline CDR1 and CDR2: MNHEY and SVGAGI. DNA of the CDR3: TGTGCCAGCAGTCGCACGGAGGACCCCTCCTACGAGCAGTACTTC. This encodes CASSRTEDPSYEQYF.